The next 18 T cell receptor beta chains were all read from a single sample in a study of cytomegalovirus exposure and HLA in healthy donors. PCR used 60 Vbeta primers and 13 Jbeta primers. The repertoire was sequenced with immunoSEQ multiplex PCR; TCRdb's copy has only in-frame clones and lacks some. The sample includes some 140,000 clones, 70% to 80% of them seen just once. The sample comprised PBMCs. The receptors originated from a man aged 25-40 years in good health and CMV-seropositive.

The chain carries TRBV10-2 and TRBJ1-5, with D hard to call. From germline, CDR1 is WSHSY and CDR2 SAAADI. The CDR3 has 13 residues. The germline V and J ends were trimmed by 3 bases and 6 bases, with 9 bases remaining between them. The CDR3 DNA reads TGCGCCAGCAGTGACTCTTTGGCTCAGCCCCAGCATTTT. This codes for CASSDSLAQPQHF.

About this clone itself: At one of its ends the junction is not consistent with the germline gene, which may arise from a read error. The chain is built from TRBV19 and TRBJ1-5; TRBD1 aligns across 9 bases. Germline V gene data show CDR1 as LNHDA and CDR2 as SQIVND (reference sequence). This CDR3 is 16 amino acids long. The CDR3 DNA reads TGTGCCAGTAGTTTAGACGGGACAGGGTTCGGGCAGCCCCAGCATTTT. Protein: CASSLDGTGFGQPQHF.

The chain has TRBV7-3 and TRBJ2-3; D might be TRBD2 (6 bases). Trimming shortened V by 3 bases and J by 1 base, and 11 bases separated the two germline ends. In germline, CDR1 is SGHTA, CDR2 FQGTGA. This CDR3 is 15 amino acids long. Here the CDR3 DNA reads TGTGCCAGCAGCTTCGGGGGATTCGGCACAGATACGCAGTATTTT. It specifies CASSFGGFGTDTQYF. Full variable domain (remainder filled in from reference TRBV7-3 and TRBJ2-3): GAGVSQTPSNKVTEKGKYVELRCDPISGHTALYWYRQSLGQGPEFLIYFQGTGAADDSGLPNDRFFAVRPEGSVSTLKIQRTERGDSAVYLCASSFGGFGTDTQYFGPGTRLTVL.

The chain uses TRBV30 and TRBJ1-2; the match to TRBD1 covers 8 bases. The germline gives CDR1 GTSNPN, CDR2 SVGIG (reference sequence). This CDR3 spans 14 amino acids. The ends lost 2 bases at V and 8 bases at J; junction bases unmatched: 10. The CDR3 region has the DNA TGTGCCTGGAGTATCGGACAGGGAGCCTCGGGCTACACCTTC. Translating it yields CAWSIGQGASGYTF.

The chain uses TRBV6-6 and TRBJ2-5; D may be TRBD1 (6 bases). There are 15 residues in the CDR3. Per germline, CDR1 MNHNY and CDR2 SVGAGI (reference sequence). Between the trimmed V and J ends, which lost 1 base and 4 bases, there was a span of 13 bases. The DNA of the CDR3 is TGTGCCAGCAGTTACTTGGGACACCCTGGAGAGACCCAGTACTTC. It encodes CASSYLGHPGETQYF.

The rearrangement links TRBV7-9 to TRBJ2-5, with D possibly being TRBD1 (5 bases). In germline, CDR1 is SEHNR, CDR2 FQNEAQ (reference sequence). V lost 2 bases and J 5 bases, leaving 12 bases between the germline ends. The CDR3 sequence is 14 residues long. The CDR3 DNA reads TGTGCCAGCAGCTTACAGGGTCACGGGGAGACCCAGTACTTC. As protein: CASSLQGHGETQYF.

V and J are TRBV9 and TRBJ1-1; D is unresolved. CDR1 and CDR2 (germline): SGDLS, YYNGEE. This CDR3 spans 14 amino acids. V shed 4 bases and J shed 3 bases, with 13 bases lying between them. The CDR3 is CASSLESRDTEAFF. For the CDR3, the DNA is TGTGCCAGCAGCCTGGAGAGCCGGGACACTGAAGCTTTCTTT.

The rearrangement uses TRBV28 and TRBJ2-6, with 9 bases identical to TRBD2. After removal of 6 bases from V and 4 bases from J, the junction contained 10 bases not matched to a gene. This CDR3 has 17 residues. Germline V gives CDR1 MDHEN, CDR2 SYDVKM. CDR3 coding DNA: TGTGCCAGCAGGAGAATCCTAGCGGGACCCGGGGCCAACGTCCTGACTTTC. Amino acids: CASRRILAGPGANVLTF.

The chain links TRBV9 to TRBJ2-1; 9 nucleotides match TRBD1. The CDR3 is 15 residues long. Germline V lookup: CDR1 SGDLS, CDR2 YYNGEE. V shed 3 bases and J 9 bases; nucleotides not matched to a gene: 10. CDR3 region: CASSATGGAAGEQFF. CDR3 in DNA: TGTGCCAGCAGCGCCACAGGGGGCGCAGCCGGTGAGCAGTTCTTC.

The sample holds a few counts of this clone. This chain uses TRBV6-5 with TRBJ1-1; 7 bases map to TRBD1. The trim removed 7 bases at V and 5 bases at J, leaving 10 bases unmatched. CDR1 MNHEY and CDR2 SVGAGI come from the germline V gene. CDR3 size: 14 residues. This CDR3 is CASNQQGRGTEAFF. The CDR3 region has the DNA TGTGCCAGCAACCAACAGGGGCGCGGGACTGAAGCTTTCTTT.

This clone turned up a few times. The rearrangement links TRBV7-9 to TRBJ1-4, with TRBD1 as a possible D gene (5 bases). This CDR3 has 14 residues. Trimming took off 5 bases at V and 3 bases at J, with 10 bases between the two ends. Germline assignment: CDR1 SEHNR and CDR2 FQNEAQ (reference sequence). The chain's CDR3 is CASSPPGPNEKLFF. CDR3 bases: TGTGCCAGCAGCCCCCCAGGGCCTAATGAAAAACTGTTTTTT.

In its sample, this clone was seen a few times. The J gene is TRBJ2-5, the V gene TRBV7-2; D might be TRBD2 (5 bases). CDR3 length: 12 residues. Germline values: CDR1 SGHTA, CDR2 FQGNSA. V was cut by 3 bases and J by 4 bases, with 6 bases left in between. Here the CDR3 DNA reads TGTGCCAGCAGCTTCGGGGTAGAGACCCAGTACTTC. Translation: CASSFGVETQYF.

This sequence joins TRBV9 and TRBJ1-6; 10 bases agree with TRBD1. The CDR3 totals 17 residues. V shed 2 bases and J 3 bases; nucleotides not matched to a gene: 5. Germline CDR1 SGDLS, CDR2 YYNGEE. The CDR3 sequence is CASSVRDRGFYNSPLHF. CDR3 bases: TGTGCCAGCAGCGTCCGGGACAGGGGTTTCTATAATTCACCCCTCCACTTT.

CDR3 amino acids: CASSESTSGSTDTQYF. The CDR3 DNA sequence: TGCGCCAGCAGTGAGTCGACTAGCGGGAGCACAGATACGCAGTATTTT. The genes are TRBV10-1 and TRBJ2-3; 10 bases map to TRBD2. Germline CDR1 and CDR2: WNHNN and SYGVQD (reference sequence). There are 16 residues in the CDR3. Germline trimming cut 0 bases from V and 0 bases from J; bases unmatched to any gene: 0.

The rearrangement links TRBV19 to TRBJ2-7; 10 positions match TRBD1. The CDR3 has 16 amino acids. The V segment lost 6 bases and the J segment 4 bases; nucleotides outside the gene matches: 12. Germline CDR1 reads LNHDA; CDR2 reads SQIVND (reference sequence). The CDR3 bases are TGTGCCAGTAGCCCGGGACAGGGGATAAGTAGGTACGAGCAGTACTTC. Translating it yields CASSPGQGISRYEQYF.

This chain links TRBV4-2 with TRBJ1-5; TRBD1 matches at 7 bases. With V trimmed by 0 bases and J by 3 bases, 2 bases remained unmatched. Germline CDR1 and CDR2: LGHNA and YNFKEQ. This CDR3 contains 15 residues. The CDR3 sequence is CASSQEDRNNQPQHF. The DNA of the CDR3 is TGTGCCAGCAGCCAAGAGGACAGGAACAATCAGCCCCAGCATTTT.

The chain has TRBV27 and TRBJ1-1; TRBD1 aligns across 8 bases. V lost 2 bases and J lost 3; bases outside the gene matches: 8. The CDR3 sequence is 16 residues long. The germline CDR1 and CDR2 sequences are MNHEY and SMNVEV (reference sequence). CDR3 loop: CASSLLNRGLDTEAFF. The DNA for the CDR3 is TGTGCCAGCAGTTTACTAAACAGGGGGTTAGACACTGAAGCTTTCTTT.

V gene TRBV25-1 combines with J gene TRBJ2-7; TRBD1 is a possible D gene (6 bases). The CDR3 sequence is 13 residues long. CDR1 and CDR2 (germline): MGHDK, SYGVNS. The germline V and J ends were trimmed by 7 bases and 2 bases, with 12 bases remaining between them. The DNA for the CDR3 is TGTGCCAGCATGGGGACATCTACCTACGAGCAGTACTTC. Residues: CASMGTSTYEQYF.